Following are 16 T cell receptor beta chains from one sample sequenced in a study of T-cell memory formation after mild COVID-19. TCRdb re-analysed the 5' RACE reads in MiXCR, keeping a single row per CDR3 protein. This repertoire shows more than 150,000 distinct CDR3 sequences, about 18% found once; its top ten account for roughly 3.8%. Source material: PBMCs or a T cell subset sorted from them (not recorded which). The receptors originated from a man aged 18 to 29 who had mild COVID-19 (a few samples of this study predate the infection). Cell type and time point are not known.

The chain is built from TRBV9 and TRBJ1-3; no clear D. The CDR3 sequence is 14 residues long. Germline V gene data show CDR1 as SGDLS and CDR2 as YYNGEE. Trimming shortened V by 2 bases and J by 1 base, and 7 bases separated the two germline ends. The CDR3: CASSVYGSGNTIYF. The CDR3 DNA is TGTGCCAGCAGCGTTTACGGGTCTGGAAACACCATATATTTT.

This clonotype was picked up a small number of times. The rearrangement uses TRBV12-3 or TRBV12-4 and TRBJ1-6, with 7 bases matching TRBD1. The V segment lost 7 bases and the J segment 7 bases; nucleotides outside the gene matches: 7. The CDR3 runs to 14 residues. The CDR3 region is CASTAGTVNSPLHF. In nucleotides, the CDR3 is TGTGCCAGCACCGCCGGGACAGTAAATTCACCCCTCCACTTT.

This clonotype has a handful of counts. This chain joins TRBV29-1 and TRBJ2-5; no clear D. Deletions cut 6 bases from V and 5 bases from J, with 13 bases between. This CDR3 comprises 12 residues. Germline V gives CDR1 SQVTM, CDR2 ANQGSEA. This CDR3 reads CSVATPWETQYF. CDR3 coding DNA: TGCAGCGTGGCCACCCCCTGGGAGACCCAGTACTTC.

The chain carries TRBV4-2 and TRBJ1-2; the D is unclear. This CDR3 contains 12 residues. CDR1 is LGHNA, CDR2 YNFKEQ, per germline. Trimming stripped 6 bases from V and 4 bases from J, with 9 bases between. The CDR3: CASRSAFYGYTF. In DNA form, the CDR3 reads TGTGCCAGCAGGTCTGCGTTCTATGGCTACACCTTC.

This chain joins TRBV14 and TRBJ1-2; the D is unclear. CDR1 is SGHDN and CDR2 is FVKESK in the germline V gene. Trimming removed 1 base at V and 5 bases at J, with 5 bases between. The CDR3 runs 12 residues. The CDR3, as DNA: TGTGCCAGCAGCCAAGGGGGATATGGCTACACCTTC. The encoded protein is CASSQGGYGYTF.

Only a few counts were recorded for this clonotype. V is TRBV3-1 and J is TRBJ2-1, with TRBD2 matching over 9 bases. CDR3 length: 15 amino acids. V lost 4 bases and J lost 8; bases outside the gene matches: 9. Germline values: CDR1 LGHDT, CDR2 YNNKEL (reference sequence). The CDR3, as DNA: TGTGCCAGCAGCCGGGCGGGGGGGATATTGGATGAGCAGTTCTTC. This translates into CASSRAGGILDEQFF.

A few counts support this clonotype. This chain uses TRBV7-9 with TRBJ2-7; D is possibly TRBD1 (5 bases). Looked up from germline, CDR1 is SEHNR and CDR2 is FQNEAQ (reference sequence). The CDR3 is 13 amino acids. Trimming pared 1 base from V and 3 bases from J, leaving 7 bases between. Written as DNA, the CDR3 is TGTGCCAGCAGCTTAGACAGGCTCTACGAGCAGTACGTC. It codes for CASSLDRLYEQYV.

This clonotype was seen many times. The rearrangement uses TRBV5-4 and TRBJ2-2, with D perhaps assigned TRBD1 or TRBD2 (5 bases each). CDR1 and CDR2 from the germline V gene are SGHNT and YYREEE (reference sequence). The V end was cut by 10 bases, the J end by 6 bases, with 25 bases between. CDR3 length: 16 amino acids. CDR3 residues: CAVTGAELSSPGELFF. The DNA of the CDR3 is TGTGCCGTCACCGGGGCCGAACTTTCCTCCCCCGGGGAGCTGTTTTTT.

The chain links TRBV5-5 to TRBJ1-6; no firm D call. This CDR3 region has 16 residues. The V gene's germline CDR1 is SGHKS and CDR2 YYEKEE (reference sequence). The V end was cut by 0 bases, the J end by 5 bases, with 12 bases between. CDR3 nucleotides: TGTGCCAGCAGCTTGGAAGGAGTGGGCCATAATTCACCCCTCCACTTT. Protein sequence: CASSLEGVGHNSPLHF. Variable domain in full (rest from reference TRBV5-5 and TRBJ1-6): DAGVTQSPTHLIKTRGQQVTLRCSPISGHKSVSWYQQVLGQGPQFIFQYYEKEERGRGNFPDRFSARQFPNYSSELNVNALLLGDSALYLCASSLEGVGHNSPLHFGNGTRLTVT.

This clonotype was observed a few times. The chain employs TRBV3-1 and TRBJ1-2, with a weak D call TRBD1 (5 bases). Trimming removed 0 bases at V and 1 base at J, with 12 bases between. The CDR3 sequence is 16 residues long. CDR1 is LGHDT and CDR2 is YNNKEL in the germline V gene (reference sequence). In nucleotides, the CDR3 is TGTGCCAGCAGCCAAGATCGCGGCAGGGATAACTATGGCTACACCTTC. Protein product: CASSQDRGRDNYGYTF.

This sequence joins TRBV29-1 and TRBJ2-2; 8 nucleotides line up with TRBD2. The V gene's germline CDR1 is SQVTM and CDR2 ANQGSEA. The CDR3 covers 13 residues. The V gene end was trimmed by 7 bases and the J gene end by 7 bases; junction bases not matched to a gene: 8. The chain's CDR3 is CSGRRGGGGELFF. CDR3 nucleotide sequence: TGCAGCGGCCGACGGGGGGGCGGCGGGGAGCTGTTTTTT.

This chain joins TRBV12-3 or TRBV12-4 and TRBJ1-2, with 10 bases matching TRBD1. The CDR3 runs 18 residues. V shed 2 bases, J shed 4 bases, and the junction held 13 bases outside the gene matches. CDR3 residues: CASSLIGPDRGSPYGYTF. The CDR3 DNA reads TGTGCCAGCAGTTTAATCGGTCCGGACAGGGGGTCCCCCTATGGCTACACCTTC.

The J gene is TRBJ2-7, the V gene TRBV7-6, with D possibly TRBD1 on 6 matching bases. Germline V gives CDR1 SGHVS, CDR2 FNYEAQ. This CDR3 region has 14 residues. V was shortened by 4 bases and J by 3 bases, with 13 bases between the two germline ends. CDR3 bases: TGTGCCAGCAGCTCCCAGGGGACCATCTACGAGCAGTACTTC. The encoded protein is CASSSQGTIYEQYF. Full variable domain (missing parts from reference TRBV7-6 and TRBJ2-7): GAGVSQSPRYKVTKRGQDVALRCDPISGHVSLYWYRQALGQGPEFLTYFNYEAQQDKSGLPNDRFSAERPEGSISTLTIQRTEQRDSAMYRCASSSQGTIYEQYFGPGTRLTVT.

The V call is TRBV5-4, the J call TRBJ2-5; 7 bases agree with TRBD1. V shed 2 bases, J shed 5 bases, and the junction held 6 bases outside the gene matches. CDR3 length equals 14 residues. Germline V CDR1 and CDR2: SGHNT, YYREEE (reference sequence). CDR3 loop: CASSFTGDRETQYF. The CDR3 DNA is TGTGCCAGCAGCTTCACAGGGGATCGGGAGACCCAGTACTTC.

This clonotype was observed a handful of times. The chain is built from TRBV5-1 and TRBJ2-3, with D tentatively TRBD1 or TRBD2 (6 bases each). Germline CDR1 is SGHRS and CDR2 is YFSETQ. Trimming took 4 bases from V and 0 from J, leaving 12 bases between them. The CDR3 extends over 15 amino acids. The CDR3 spells CASSPWGASTDTQYF. DNA of the CDR3: TGCGCCAGCAGCCCGTGGGGGGCCAGCACAGATACGCAGTATTTT. The full variable domain, rest sourced from reference TRBV5-1 and TRBJ2-3, is KAGVTQTPRYLIKTRGQQVTLSCSPISGHRSVSWYQQTPGQGLQFLFEYFSETQRNKGNFPGRFSGRQFSNSRSEMNVSTLELGDSALYLCASSPWGASTDTQYFGPGTRLTVL.

The rearrangement uses TRBV5-1 and TRBJ2-7, with D perhaps assigned TRBD1 or TRBD2 (6 bases each). There are 13 residues in the CDR3. V lost 5 bases and J 3 bases, leaving 12 bases between the germline ends. The V gene's germline CDR1 is SGHRS and CDR2 YFSETQ. CDR3 DNA sequence: TGCGCCAGCAGGACTAGGGGGGACTACGAGCAGTACTTC. Protein sequence: CASRTRGDYEQYF.